The T cell receptor beta chain described here comes from a study of T-cell reconstitution after alpha-beta-depleted transplantation in children. This clonotype was picked up many times. The antigen is unknown. Unique molecular identifiers were incorporated into the prepared TCRbeta library. TCRdb re-called the PCR reads through MiXCR, storing one row per CDR3 protein. The sample shows 100,000 to 120,000 distinct CDR3 sequences, around 6.4% of them seen only once. Study results and caveats: Certain patients had high TCRbeta diversity at day 60, and it came from recipient T cells and thymic progenitors that survived. Several hundred graft clones that had expanded were reportedly the source of alpha-beta T cells about two months after transplant. At one year after transplant, newly produced T cells mostly accounted for T-cell counts and diversity.

Germline CDR1 reads ENHRY; CDR2 reads SYGVKD. The CDR3 length is 14 residues. V lost 3 bases and J lost 2, with 11 bases in between. The gene calls are TRBV10-3 and TRBJ2-7; perhaps TRBD2 as D (6 bases). The clonotype was recovered from a male patient aged 2 to 10 who had a stem cell transplant for acute lymphoblastic leukemia, so the T cells may come from the graft donor. The sample was PBMCs, mostly from graft donor cells, taken 360 days after TCRalphabeta/CD19-depleted stem cell transplant. In nucleotides, the CDR3 is TGTGCCATCAGTGAAGGGGACTCCCCCTACGAGCAGTACTTC. This codes for CAISEGDSPYEQYF.